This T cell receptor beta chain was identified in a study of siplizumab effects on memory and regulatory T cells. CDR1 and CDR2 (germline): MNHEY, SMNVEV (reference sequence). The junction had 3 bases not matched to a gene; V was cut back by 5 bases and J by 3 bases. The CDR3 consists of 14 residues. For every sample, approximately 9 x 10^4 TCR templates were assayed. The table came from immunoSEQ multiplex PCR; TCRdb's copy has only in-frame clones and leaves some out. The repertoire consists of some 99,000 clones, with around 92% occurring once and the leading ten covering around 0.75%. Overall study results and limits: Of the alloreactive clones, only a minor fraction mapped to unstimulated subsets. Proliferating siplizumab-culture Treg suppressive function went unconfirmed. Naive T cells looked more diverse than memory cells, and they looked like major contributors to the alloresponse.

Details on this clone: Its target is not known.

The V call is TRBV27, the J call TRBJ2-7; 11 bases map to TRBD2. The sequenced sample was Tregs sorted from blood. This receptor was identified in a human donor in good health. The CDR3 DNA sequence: TGTGCCAGCAGTCCGGGACTAGCGGTCTACGAGCAGTACTTC. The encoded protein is CASSPGLAVYEQYF.